These 2 T cell receptor beta chains originate from one sample sequenced in a study of cytomegalovirus exposure and HLA in healthy donors listed by TCRdb under 2017. Preparation of the library involved the immunoSEQ multiplex PCR assay. TCRdb limited this immuneACCESS table to in-frame rearrangements with V and J called. A share of clones is missing; checked studies link under half to unresolved V genes, and the rest is unexplained. The sample yields about 180,000 clones; just under 90% were counted once. The top ten clones comprise 1.4% of the sample. Sequences were obtained from PBMCs. The receptors shown here come from a woman aged 25 to 39 in good health and CMV-seronegative.

The chain recombines TRBV28 with TRBJ2-7; 14 nucleotides match TRBD2. Looked up from germline, CDR1 is MDHEN and CDR2 is SYDVKM. After removal of 10 bases from V and 2 bases from J, the junction contained 10 bases not matched to a gene. CDR3 size: 16 residues. DNA for the CDR3: TGTGCCACCGCCACGGGACTAGCGGGGGTACCCTACGAGCAGTACTTC. It specifies CATATGLAGVPYEQYF.

V is TRBV5-6 and J is TRBJ2-7; 9 positions match TRBD1. V lost 4 bases to trimming and J lost 4 bases; unmatched junction nucleotides: 6. Per the germline V gene, CDR1 is SGHDT and CDR2 is YYEEEE. The CDR3 contains 14 residues. The CDR3 DNA sequence: TGTGCCAGCAGCCCGGGACAGGGTGGATACGAGCAGTACTTC. It specifies CASSPGQGGYEQYF. The full variable domain, rest sourced from reference TRBV5-6 and TRBJ2-7, is DAGVTQSPTHLIKTRGQQVTLRCSPKSGHDTVSWYQQALGQGPQFIFQYYEEEERQRGNFPDRFSGHQFPNYSSELNVNALLLGDSALYLCASSPGQGGYEQYFGPGTRLTVT.